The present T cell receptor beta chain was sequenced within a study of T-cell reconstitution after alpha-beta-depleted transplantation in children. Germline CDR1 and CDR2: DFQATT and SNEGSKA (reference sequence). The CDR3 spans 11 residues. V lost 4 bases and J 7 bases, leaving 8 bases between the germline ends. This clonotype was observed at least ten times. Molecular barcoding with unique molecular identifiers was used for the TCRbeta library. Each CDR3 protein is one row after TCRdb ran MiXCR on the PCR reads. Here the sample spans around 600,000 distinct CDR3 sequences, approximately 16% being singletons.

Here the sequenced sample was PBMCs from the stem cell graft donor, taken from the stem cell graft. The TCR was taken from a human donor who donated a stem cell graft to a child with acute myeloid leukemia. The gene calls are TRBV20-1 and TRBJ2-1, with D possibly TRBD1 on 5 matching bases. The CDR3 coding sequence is TGCAGTGCTAATAGACAGAATGAGCAGTTCTTC. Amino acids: CSANRQNEQFF.